The 11 T cell receptor beta chains below come from one sample, sequenced in a study of shared clonotypes between healthy human individuals. Measured with immunoSEQ multiplex PCR; TCRdb has only the in-frame clones, and not every one. The sample shows 600,000 or so clones, 95% to 98% of them seen only once. CD45RO negativity and positive selection for CCR7 defined naive CD8 cells, a population that excluded terminally differentiated effector memory CD45RA+ cells. Sequenced input: naive CD8+ T cells sorted from blood. The source of these receptors is a man aged 30 to 39 in good health.

The V gene is TRBV6-5, the J gene TRBJ2-7; 9 bases map to TRBD2. CDR3 length equals 15 residues. Germline-derived CDR1 and CDR2 are MNHEY and SVGAGI. Germline trimming cut 0 bases from V and 6 bases from J; bases unmatched to any gene: 6. CDR3 sequence reads: CASSYSSLAGSEQYF. The CDR3 DNA reads as TGTGCCAGCAGTTACTCGAGTCTAGCGGGATCCGAGCAGTACTTC.

This chain connects TRBV13 to TRBJ2-7; TRBD1 aligns across 11 bases. V was clipped by 4 bases and J by 4 bases; unmatched bases: 3. Germline CDR1 PRHDT, CDR2 FYEKMQ (reference sequence). This CDR3 is 14 amino acids long. The CDR3 loop is CASSSDRGRYEQYF. For the CDR3, the DNA is TGTGCCAGCAGCTCGGACAGGGGGCGATACGAGCAGTACTTC.

Of note for this clone: Relative to the germline gene, one junction end is altered; a read error may explain this. The DNA of the CDR3 is TGTGCCAGCTCTCCACCGGGACAGGGTATCGGGGAGCTGTTTTTT. Translating gives CASSPPGQGIGELFF. The V and J genes are TRBV18 and TRBJ2-2, with 9 bases aligning to TRBD1. This CDR3 is 15 amino acids long. Per the germline V gene, CDR1 is KGHSH and CDR2 is LQKENI.

The chain combines TRBV29-1 with TRBJ2-1; D is possibly TRBD1 (5 bases). The germline gives CDR1 SQVTM, CDR2 ANQGSEA. The CDR3 totals 15 residues. V lost 3 bases, J lost 4 bases, and 16 bases lay in between. In DNA, the CDR3 is TGCAGCGTTGAGGGTATTGCCAGGGAATACAATGAGCAGTTCTTC. Protein sequence: CSVEGIAREYNEQFF.

This chain joins TRBV2 and TRBJ2-7, with TRBD2 matching 13 bases. The CDR3 sequence is 15 residues long. V trimming: 5 bases; J trimming: 3 bases; junction bases outside the gene matches: 4. Looked up from germline, CDR1 is SNHLY and CDR2 is FYNNEI. The CDR3 sequence: CASSRGLAGIYEQYF. The CDR3 DNA sequence: TGTGCCAGCAGTAGGGGACTAGCGGGGATCTACGAGCAGTACTTC.

This chain joins TRBV27 and TRBJ2-1, with D perhaps matching TRBD1 (7 bases). Germline assignment: CDR1 MNHEY and CDR2 SMNVEV (reference sequence). The CDR3 is 11 residues long. Trimming left V 9 bases short and J 8 bases short, with 11 bases between. CDR3 nucleotide sequence: TGTGCCAGTAGCAGGGGGGATGAGCAGTTCTTC. Translation gives CASSRGDEQFF.

This chain joins TRBV25-1 and TRBJ2-5, with D possibly being TRBD1 or TRBD2 (5 bases each). The CDR3 length is 16 residues. Trimming stripped 2 bases from V and 4 bases from J, with 17 bases between. Looked up from germline, CDR1 is MGHDK and CDR2 is SYGVNS. The CDR3 loop reads CASSEGWVGGPETQYF. In nucleotides, the CDR3 is TGTGCCAGCAGTGAAGGGTGGGTTGGGGGACCAGAGACCCAGTACTTC.

The chain is built from TRBV13 and TRBJ2-1, with no clear D. Germline V gene data show CDR1 as PRHDT and CDR2 as FYEKMQ (reference sequence). V was cut by 5 bases and J by 0 bases, with 8 bases left in between. The CDR3 runs to 14 residues. CDR3 sequence: CASSPRVSYNEQFF. The CDR3 DNA follows: TGTGCCAGCAGCCCTAGAGTCTCCTACAATGAGCAGTTCTTC.

J is TRBJ1-1 and V is TRBV9; D is possibly TRBD1 (6 bases). V dropped 3 bases and J dropped 4 bases, with 10 bases sitting between them. There are 13 residues in the CDR3. The V gene's germline CDR1 is SGDLS and CDR2 YYNGEE. The CDR3 DNA is TGTGCCAGCAGCGCCGCCAGGGGCACTGAAGCTTTCTTT. This translates into CASSAARGTEAFF.

V usage is TRBV9 and J usage is TRBJ2-7; a weak D match, TRBD2 (7 bases). The CDR3 loop spans 14 amino acids. Germline V gene lookup returns CDR1 SGDLS and CDR2 YYNGEE. V gave up 1 base and J gave up 6 bases, with 14 bases separating them. The DNA for the CDR3 is TGTGCCAGCAGCGTATCTGGGGGGGCGACCGAGCAGTACTTC. Encoded protein: CASSVSGGATEQYF.

The V call is TRBV28, the J call TRBJ2-7; possible D gene TRBD1, 6 bases. Per germline, CDR1 MDHEN and CDR2 SYDVKM. The CDR3 consists of 14 residues. V was shortened by 6 bases and J by 3 bases, with 15 bases between the two germline ends. The CDR3 is CASSHRVGLYEQYF. CDR3 nucleotides: TGTGCCAGCAGCCACAGGGTTGGCCTCTACGAGCAGTACTTC.